Listed below are T cell receptor beta chains from one sample, sequenced in a study of tumor-infiltrating lymphocytes in localized non-small cell lung cancer. TCRdb keeps only in-frame clones here, not all; method: immunoSEQ multiplex PCR. The table shows around 14,000 clones, with under 70% occurring only once. The sequenced sample consisted of uninvolved lung tissue not adjacent to the tumor. The source is a human donor with non-small cell lung cancer. Each CDR3 is given with its conserved first and last residue.

TRBV25-1	TRBJ2-5	CASSEYRGRKETQYF
TRBV28	TRBJ1-1	CASSLSGPTKEAFF
TRBV4-1	TRBJ2-7	CASGLGGSNEQYF
TRBV20-1	TRBJ1-2	CSARVDYGYTF
TRBV6-5	TRBJ2-7	CASSYKTGVTPNEQYF
TRBV9	TRBJ1-5	CASSPQGINQPQHF
TRBV7-2	TRBJ1-6	CASSSSSTYNSPLHF
TRBV6-5	TRBJ2-7	CASRSQVTYEQYF
TRBV11-2	TRBJ2-6	CASSLVGFGANVLTF
TRBV27	TRBJ2-1	CASSSAGTGARGQFF
TRBV30	TRBJ1-3	CAWSVTGDTIYF
TRBV20-1	TRBJ1-2	CSLPANYGYTF
TRBV19	TRBJ2-2	CASSSPPGVNTGELFF
TRBV19	TRBJ2-7	CASSIGQGRVEQYF
TRBV5-1	TRBJ2-5	CASTRGGLGETQYF
TRBV7-9	TRBJ1-2	CASSLASGASYGYTF
TRBV4-1	TRBJ1-2	CASSQEGSANYGYTF
TRBV6-6	TRBJ2-3	CASSYYNTDTQYF
TRBV11-2	TRBJ1-2	CASSSLTGTGVGYTF
TRBV6-5	TRBJ2-1	CASSYRGSSYNEQFF